The following is a TCR beta chain sequence with its context. Its antigen is unknown. The data are from a study of cytomegalovirus exposure and HLA in healthy donors. At sampling all donors were nominally healthy, likely with unrecorded immune exposures. PCR used 60 Vbeta primers and 13 Jbeta primers. Here immunoSEQ multiplex PCR was the method, and the copy in TCRdb shows in-frame clones only, minus some. The sample includes 160,000 or so clones, around 80% seen only once; the top ten take less than 0.65%. Points from the study as a whole: CMV serostatus was the only recorded immune exposure for donors. In an earlier analysis, productive rearrangement rates for most beta V segments clustered near 87% or 30%. Roughly uniform sequencing depth across donors was assumed, possibly incorrectly.

Trimming took 2 bases from V and 5 from J, leaving 19 bases between them. There are 16 residues in the CDR3. Germline lookup yields CDR1 SGHDT and CDR2 YYEEEE. V is TRBV5-6 and J is TRBJ1-2; possible D gene TRBD1, 6 bases. The sequenced material came from PBMCs. This clonotype was sampled from a woman aged 45-65 years in good health and CMV-seronegative. The CDR3 DNA sequence: TGTGCCAGCAGCTTACCCTCCGGTCGGGGGGCGTATGGCTACACCTTC. It translates to CASSLPSGRGAYGYTF.